These 14 T cell receptor beta chains were sequenced from one sample in a study of cytomegalovirus exposure and HLA in healthy donors. The data were produced by immunoSEQ multiplex PCR, yet TCRdb's version contains in-frame clones alone and is incomplete. The repertoire consists of some 98,000 clones, with roughly 87% occurring once and the leading ten covering 6.3%. Source material: PBMCs. Receptor source: a man between 18 and 35 years old in good health and CMV-seropositive.

V is TRBV7-9 and J is TRBJ1-3; D not resolved. The V gene's germline CDR1 is SEHNR and CDR2 FQNEAQ (reference sequence). This CDR3 has 14 amino acids. V was pared by 5 bases and J by 0 bases, with 8 bases between. CDR3 nucleotide sequence: TGTGCCAGCAGCCATTACTTCTCTGGAAACACCATATATTTT. Translated: CASSHYFSGNTIYF.

V is TRBV7-9 and J is TRBJ2-1, with a weak D call TRBD2 (6 bases). The length of the CDR3 is 18 residues. In germline, CDR1 is SEHNR, CDR2 FQNEAQ (reference sequence). The V end was cut by 1 base, the J end by 3 bases, with 19 bases between. CDR3 amino acids: CASSLGGTRDWLYNEQFF. CDR3 nucleotides: TGTGCCAGCAGCTTAGGGGGGACCCGGGACTGGCTCTACAATGAGCAGTTCTTC.

The CDR3 reads CASSQGPIAGNEQFF. In nucleotides, the CDR3 is TGCGCCAGCAGCCAAGGTCCGATCGCGGGGAATGAGCAGTTCTTC. The chain links TRBV4-1 to TRBJ2-1; D may be TRBD2 (6 bases). Trimming cost V 1 base and J 7 bases, with 14 bases left between them. The CDR3 runs to 15 residues. Per germline, CDR1 MGHRA and CDR2 YSYEKL.

CDR3 in amino acids: CASAIRQGWNTEAFF. In DNA form, the CDR3 reads TGTGCCAGCGCGATTAGACAGGGATGGAACACTGAAGCTTTCTTT. The chain combines TRBV18 with TRBJ1-1, with 7 bases identical to TRBD1. J gave up 1 base and V 8 bases, and 10 bases lay outside the gene matches. This CDR3 has 15 amino acids. Germline V lookup: CDR1 KGHSH, CDR2 LQKENI.

The chain uses TRBV11-3 and TRBJ2-7; TRBD1 aligns across 8 bases. The CDR3 extends over 16 amino acids. Germline V CDR1 and CDR2: SGHNT, YENEEA. V trimming: 1 base; J trimming: 3 bases; junction bases outside the gene matches: 8. The CDR3 DNA follows: TGTGCCAGCAGCTTAGTGTGGACAGGGCGTCGCTACGAGCAGTACTTC. Its protein is CASSLVWTGRRYEQYF. Drawing the rest from reference TRBV11-3 and TRBJ2-7, the complete variable domain is EAGVVQSPRYKIIEKKQPVAFWCNPISGHNTLYWYLQNLGQGPELLIRYENEEAVDDSQLPKDRFSAERLKGVDSTLKIQPAELGDSAVYLCASSLVWTGRRYEQYFGPGTRLTVT.

The gene calls are TRBV7-2 and TRBJ2-3; 14 bases match TRBD2. With V trimmed by 5 bases and J by 4 bases, 8 bases remained unmatched. The CDR3 is 17 residues long. Looked up from germline, CDR1 is SGHTA and CDR2 is FQGNSA. In nucleotides, the CDR3 is TGTGCCAGCAGCGGAGAGACTAGCGGGAGGGCCCCAGATACGCAGTATTTT. Its translation: CASSGETSGRAPDTQYF. The variable domain in full, completed from reference TRBV7-2 and TRBJ2-3, reads GAGVSQSPSNKVTEKGKDVELRCDPISGHTALYWYRQSLGQGLEFLIYFQGNSAPDKSGLPSDRFSAERTGGSVSTLTIQRTQQEDSAVYLCASSGETSGRAPDTQYFGPGTRLTVL.

The chain combines TRBV19 with TRBJ1-2, with TRBD1 identical over 10 bases. Looked up from germline, CDR1 is LNHDA and CDR2 is SQIVND (reference sequence). The CDR3 contains 13 residues. J was trimmed by 5 bases and V by 4 bases; bases with no gene match: 1. In DNA, the CDR3 is TGTGCCAGTAGTAAGGACAGGGGGTATGGCTACACCTTC. Translated, it gives CASSKDRGYGYTF.

This clone showed up just once. The gene calls are TRBV7-2 and TRBJ2-1; D might be TRBD2 (6 bases). Germline CDR1 SGHTA, CDR2 FQGNSA. Trimming shortened V by 1 base and J by 10 bases, and 17 bases separated the two germline ends. The CDR3 runs 15 residues. CDR3 DNA sequence: TGTGCCAGCAGCTTAGACTGGGAGGTATCACGGGAGCAGTTCTTC. Translation: CASSLDWEVSREQFF.

This clone was detected only a few times. The rearrangement uses TRBV7-8 and TRBJ1-2, with 8 positions matching TRBD1. Per the germline V gene, CDR1 is SGHVS and CDR2 is FQNEAQ. The CDR3 is 17 residues long. J lost 4 bases, V lost 6 bases, and 16 bases had no gene match. The chain's CDR3 is CASSALGQEGKGYGYTF. CDR3 in DNA: TGTGCCAGCAGTGCCCTGGGACAGGAGGGGAAGGGCTATGGCTACACCTTC. Using reference TRBV7-8 and TRBJ1-2 for the parts outside the CDR3, the full variable domain is GAGVSQSPRYKVAKRGQDVALRCDPISGHVSLFWYQQALGQGPEFLTYFQNEAQLDKSGLPSDRFFAERPEGSVSTLKIQRTQQEDSAVYLCASSALGQEGKGYGYTFGSGTRLTVV.

This chain connects TRBV6-1 to TRBJ2-1; 10 bases fit TRBD1. The CDR3 loop spans 15 amino acids. CDR1 MNHNS and CDR2 SASEGT come from the germline V gene. Trimming took 5 bases from V and 2 from J; bases not matched to a gene: 3. The CDR3 reads CASSQGTGAYNEQFF. CDR3 nucleotides: TGTGCCAGCAGTCAGGGGACAGGGGCCTACAATGAGCAGTTCTTC.

This chain connects TRBV6-5 to TRBJ1-2, with D uncertain. The V gene lost 4 bases and the J gene lost 3 bases, with 12 bases spanning the gap. CDR1 and CDR2 (germline): MNHEY, SVGAGI. This CDR3 has 14 amino acids. The CDR3 DNA reads TGTGCCAGCAGTTTAAACCCGGTCCACTATGGCTACACCTTC. Residues: CASSLNPVHYGYTF.

This chain uses TRBV9 with TRBJ1-5; D might be TRBD1 (6 bases). Trimming stripped 4 bases from V and 6 bases from J, with 17 bases between. The CDR3 is made up of 15 amino acids. In germline, CDR1 is SGDLS, CDR2 YYNGEE. The chain's CDR3 is CASSRMPGEGQPQHF. The DNA for the CDR3 is TGTGCCAGCAGCCGAATGCCAGGGGAGGGTCAGCCCCAGCATTTT.

This clone occurred a few times. The genes are TRBV11-3 and TRBJ2-7; TRBD1 might be the D (6 bases). The V gene's germline CDR1 is SGHNT and CDR2 YENEEA. The CDR3 length is 12 residues. V lost 5 bases and J 4 bases, leaving 9 bases between the germline ends. The CDR3 nucleotides are TGTGCCAGCAGCCCCGGACAGTACGAGCAGTACTTC. It translates to CASSPGQYEQYF. Drawing the rest from reference TRBV11-3 and TRBJ2-7, the complete variable domain is EAGVVQSPRYKIIEKKQPVAFWCNPISGHNTLYWYLQNLGQGPELLIRYENEEAVDDSQLPKDRFSAERLKGVDSTLKIQPAELGDSAVYLCASSPGQYEQYFGPGTRLTVT.

This CDR3 reads CASSALAGVGEQFF. The CDR3 nucleotides read TGCGCCAGCAGTGCACTAGCGGGAGTAGGCGAGCAGTTCTTC. The J gene is TRBJ2-1, the V gene TRBV10-1; 11 bases align to TRBD2. V was pared by 4 bases and J by 10 bases, with 6 bases of the junction left unmatched. CDR3 size: 14 residues. Germline CDR1 and CDR2: WNHNN and SYGVQD (reference sequence).